This TCR beta chain appears in the sequencing data of a study of OX40 agonist ivuxolimab in advanced cancers. Overall study: Ivuxolimab, an agonist antibody against OX40 (CD134), was given to patients. A mean age of around 60 years, range 23 to 79, was recorded, and 82.7% were male.

Study outcomes and limitations: More expanded clones were seen, on average, in CD8+ T cells than in CD4+.

Remarks on this clone: No antigen is known for it.

Germline V lookup: CDR1 SQVTM, CDR2 ANQGSEA. V lost 6 bases and J 4 bases, leaving 15 bases between the germline ends. The CDR3 sequence is 13 residues long. Sequencing was performed with immunoSEQ multiplex PCR; in TCRdb, only in-frame clones are kept and a portion is missing. The top ten hold around 4.4% of the sample, which has 70,000 to 85,000 clones, approximately 94% seen once. Blood got drawn at baseline, again on cycle 4 day 1, and then on cycle 7 day 1. This sample comprised CD4+ or CD8+ T cells sorted from blood, obtained in a trial of the OX40 agonist ivuxolimab. This sequence originates from an adult with an advanced solid tumor such as melanoma, head and neck, liver or kidney cancer. The genes are TRBV29-1 and TRBJ1-1; the D gene is possibly TRBD1 (5 bases). The CDR3, as DNA: TGCAGCGTAGACGGGCAGGGTGGCACTGAAGCTTTCTTT. It encodes CSVDGQGGTEAFF.